One sample yielded the 32 T cell receptor beta chains listed below, sequenced in a study of control samples from healthy donors and cancer patients. Data came from immunoSEQ multiplex PCR; TCRdb stores just in-frame clones and leaves some out. Here the sample spans about 120,000 clones, 88% being singletons. Specimen: PBMCs. These receptor sequences come from a woman aged 55 to 70 with lung cancer.

The chain has TRBV7-2 and TRBJ2-7, with D possibly matching TRBD2 (6 bases). The germline gives CDR1 SGHTA, CDR2 FQGNSA. The CDR3 sequence is 13 residues long. The ends were cut back, 4 bases at V and 0 bases at J, with 7 bases in the middle. The CDR3 loop is CASSSDYSYEQYF. DNA of the CDR3: TGTGCCAGCAGCTCGGACTACTCCTACGAGCAGTACTTC.

The genes are TRBV18 and TRBJ2-3; 8 positions match TRBD1. Germline assignment: CDR1 KGHSH and CDR2 LQKENI. The CDR3 is 15 residues long. Losses at the gene ends were 6 bases for V and 5 bases for J; bases not matched to a gene: 10. The CDR3 spells CASSRRQGPGDTQYF. The CDR3 DNA sequence: TGTGCCAGCTCGAGGAGACAGGGGCCGGGAGATACGCAGTATTTT.

This chain connects TRBV19 to TRBJ2-5, with D unresolved. V was shortened by 5 bases and J by 1 base, with 17 bases between the two germline ends. Germline V gene sequence: CDR1 LNHDA, CDR2 SQIVND (reference sequence). The CDR3 consists of 16 residues. The CDR3 region has the DNA TGTGCCAGTAGTTACGGTCAATCGACCATCCAAGAGACCCAGTACTTC. Amino acids: CASSYGQSTIQETQYF.

V gene TRBV7-9 combines with J gene TRBJ2-1, with a weak D call TRBD1 (5 bases). V was shortened by 1 base and J by 6 bases, with 13 bases between the two germline ends. In germline, CDR1 is SEHNR, CDR2 FQNEAQ (reference sequence). The CDR3 is 15 amino acids. CDR3 bases: TGTGCCAGCAGCTTAGGGTCTCAGGGAAGCAATGAGCAGTTCTTC. This codes for CASSLGSQGSNEQFF.

This chain connects TRBV7-9 to TRBJ2-7; 8 nucleotides line up with TRBD1. V lost 5 bases and J lost 6; bases outside the gene matches: 6. This CDR3 contains 13 residues. CDR1 and CDR2 from the germline V gene are SEHNR and FQNEAQ (reference sequence). This chain's CDR3 is CASSEQQGGEQYF. CDR3 coding DNA: TGTGCCAGCAGCGAACAACAGGGGGGCGAGCAGTACTTC.

The genes are TRBV18 and TRBJ2-3; 7 nucleotides align to TRBD2. Germline V gives CDR1 KGHSH, CDR2 LQKENI. J was trimmed by 0 bases and V by 4 bases; bases with no gene match: 4. The CDR3 is made up of 15 amino acids. The CDR3 DNA follows: TGTGCCAGCTCACGGTCTAGCGGTAGCACAGATACGCAGTATTTT. Amino acid sequence: CASSRSSGSTDTQYF.

This chain joins TRBV6-2 or TRBV6-3 and TRBJ2-1; the match to TRBD2 covers 8 bases. Germline CDR1 reads MNHEY; CDR2 reads SVGEGT. With 2 bases clipped from V and 4 bases from J, the junction kept 10 bases outside the gene matches. The CDR3 is made up of 17 amino acids. The CDR3 nucleotides are TGTGCCAGCAGTTACCCTCGGACTAGCAGCAGGTACAATGAGCAGTTCTTC. This translates into CASSYPRTSSRYNEQFF.

The chain recombines TRBV29-1 with TRBJ1-1; D unresolved. The germline CDR1 and CDR2 sequences are SQVTM and ANQGSEA. The CDR3 covers 12 residues. V dropped 4 bases and J dropped 5 bases, with 11 bases sitting between them. CDR3 residues: CSVVGSWTEAFF. The CDR3 coding sequence is TGCAGCGTTGTGGGGTCATGGACTGAAGCTTTCTTT.

This chain uses TRBV6-2 or TRBV6-3 with TRBJ1-5; no definite D call. Germline V gene lookup returns CDR1 MNHEY and CDR2 SVGEGT. The CDR3 sequence is 15 residues long. V lost 3 bases, J lost 0 bases, and 9 bases lay in between. The CDR3 here is CASSYLGDSNQPQHF. CDR3 coding DNA: TGTGCCAGCAGTTATTTGGGAGATAGCAATCAGCCCCAGCATTTT.

V is TRBV5-1 and J is TRBJ1-4; D ambiguous. This CDR3 is 16 amino acids long. Germline loops: CDR1 SGHRS, CDR2 YFSETQ. V lost 3 bases, J lost 8 bases, and 20 bases lay in between. The DNA of the CDR3 is TGCGCCAGCAGCTCCAAAGGCCCCGATCGGGAAGAAAAACTGTTTTTT. Its translation: CASSSKGPDREEKLFF. Together with reference TRBV5-1 and TRBJ1-4, the CDR3 gives the full variable domain: KAGVTQTPRYLIKTRGQQVTLSCSPISGHRSVSWYQQTPGQGLQFLFEYFSETQRNKGNFPGRFSGRQFSNSRSEMNVSTLELGDSALYLCASSSKGPDREEKLFFGSGTQLSVL.

The rearrangement uses TRBV18 and TRBJ2-1; D possibly corresponds to TRBD2 (5 bases). Germline V gene data show CDR1 as KGHSH and CDR2 as LQKENI. The CDR3 runs 16 residues. V shed 0 bases and J shed 3 bases, with 12 bases lying between them. CDR3 amino acids: CASSPPSGFNYNEQFF. CDR3 DNA: TGTGCCAGCTCACCACCGAGCGGCTTTAACTACAATGAGCAGTTCTTC.

This CDR3 reads CASSQLAGGRDIQYF. CDR3 in DNA: TGTGCCAGCAGCCAACTAGCGGGGGGGCGGGACATTCAGTACTTC. The V and J genes are TRBV3-1 (or the pseudogene TRBV3-2) and TRBJ2-4, with 12 bases identical to TRBD2. CDR1 is LGHDT and CDR2 is YNNKEL in the germline V gene (reference sequence). V lost 2 bases to trimming and J lost 8 bases; unmatched junction nucleotides: 4. This CDR3 has 15 amino acids.

The chain couples TRBV11-3 to TRBJ2-1; possible D gene TRBD1, 6 bases. The CDR3 totals 15 residues. Germline V gene data show CDR1 as SGHNT and CDR2 as YENEEA. V lost 2 bases to trimming and J lost 0 bases, with 8 bases between them. The CDR3 spells CASSLRGSSYNEQFF. For the CDR3, the DNA is TGTGCCAGCAGCTTAAGGGGGAGCTCCTACAATGAGCAGTTCTTC.

V and J are TRBV2 and TRBJ1-4; 7 bases agree with TRBD1. The CDR3 extends over 15 amino acids. Per germline, CDR1 SNHLY and CDR2 FYNNEI. J was trimmed by 2 bases and V by 7 bases; bases with no gene match: 7. The DNA for the CDR3 is TGTGCCAGCAAAGGGACAGTTGCCACTAATGAAAAACTGTTTTTT. Translating gives CASKGTVATNEKLFF. Full variable domain (rest looked up from reference TRBV2 and TRBJ1-4): EPEVTQTPSHQVTQMGQEVILRCVPISNHLYFYWYRQILGQKVEFLVSFYNNEISEKSEIFDDQFSVERPDGSNFTLKIRSTKLEDSAMYFCASKGTVATNEKLFFGSGTQLSVL.

The V and J genes are TRBV7-2 and TRBJ2-5; TRBD1 is a possible D gene (5 bases). Trimming left V 5 bases short and J 5 bases short, with 9 bases between. The CDR3 length is 12 residues. The germline V gene has CDR1 SGHTA and CDR2 FQGNSA. The CDR3 DNA reads as TGTGCCAGCAGCCCAGGGTGGGAGACCCAGTACTTC. Translated, it gives CASSPGWETQYF.

The CDR3 here is CASSLQGRNTEAFF. CDR3 nucleotides: TGTGCCAGCAGCTTGCAGGGAAGAAACACTGAAGCTTTCTTT. The chain joins TRBV5-5 to TRBJ1-1; D might be TRBD1 (5 bases). Germline CDR1 is SGHKS and CDR2 is YYEKEE (reference sequence). CDR3 length: 14 amino acids. V was pared by 1 base and J by 2 bases, with 9 bases between.

The chain couples TRBV7-8 to TRBJ2-3; 13 bases are a match to TRBD2. The length of the CDR3 is 16 residues. Per germline, CDR1 SGHVS and CDR2 FQNEAQ. With 4 bases clipped from V and 2 bases from J, the junction kept 3 bases outside the gene matches. CDR3 nucleotide sequence: TGTGCCAGCAGCTGGGGGACTAGCGGGGACACAGATACGCAGTATTTT. Translated, it gives CASSWGTSGDTDTQYF.

The chain couples TRBV12-3 or TRBV12-4 to TRBJ1-1, with D perhaps TRBD1 (6 bases). Trimming pared 6 bases from V and 8 bases from J, leaving 10 bases between. The CDR3 has 11 amino acids. The CDR3 reads CASSNTGEAFF. The CDR3 nucleotides are TGTGCCAGCAGCAACACAGGGGAAGCTTTCTTT.

The CDR3 spells CASSPPGLAGSTDTQYF. Here the CDR3 DNA reads TGTGCCAGCAGTCCACCAGGACTAGCGGGTAGCACAGATACGCAGTATTTT. V usage is TRBV27 and J usage is TRBJ2-3; 11 positions agree with TRBD2. The CDR3 totals 17 residues. CDR1 and CDR2 (germline): MNHEY, SMNVEV (reference sequence). With 5 bases clipped from V and 0 bases from J, the junction kept 7 bases outside the gene matches.

The chain is built from TRBV6-5 and TRBJ1-1, with D possibly being TRBD1 (6 bases). Germline V gives CDR1 MNHEY, CDR2 SVGAGI. Trimming stripped 8 bases from V and 0 bases from J, with 10 bases between. The CDR3 loop spans 13 amino acids. The chain's CDR3 is CASRGGVNTEAFF. The DNA for the CDR3 is TGTGCCAGCCGGGGGGGCGTGAACACTGAAGCTTTCTTT.

This sequence joins TRBV5-5 and TRBJ2-3, with 7 bases aligning to TRBD1. Germline CDR1 SGHKS, CDR2 YYEKEE (reference sequence). Unmatched junction bases numbered 10, after V lost 4 bases and J lost 2 bases. The CDR3 totals 16 residues. CDR3: CASSTLSGTATDTQYF. In DNA form, the CDR3 reads TGTGCCAGCAGCACCCTTTCCGGGACAGCCACAGATACGCAGTATTTT.

A single count supports this clone. The rearrangement links TRBV19 to TRBJ2-7; the match to TRBD1 covers 8 bases. The trim removed 6 bases at V and 3 bases at J, leaving 7 bases unmatched. Germline V CDR1 and CDR2: LNHDA, SQIVND (reference sequence). This CDR3 is built from 14 residues. The CDR3 sequence: CASSPGQGGYEQYF. The CDR3 DNA is TGTGCCAGTAGCCCCGGACAGGGCGGCTACGAGCAGTACTTC.

The rearrangement links TRBV9 to TRBJ2-3, with D possibly TRBD1 on 5 matching bases. The CDR3 covers 16 residues. Germline V lookup: CDR1 SGDLS, CDR2 YYNGEE. The V gene lost 0 bases and the J gene lost 0 bases, with 11 bases spanning the gap. CDR3 DNA: TGTGCCAGCAGCGTAGTAACAGGAGTTAGCACAGATACGCAGTATTTT. Its protein product is CASSVVTGVSTDTQYF.

CDR3 loop: CASSPEMSETYGYTF. The CDR3 DNA follows: TGCGCCAGCAGCCCAGAAATGTCAGAGACATATGGCTACACCTTC. The rearrangement joins TRBV4-3 to TRBJ1-2; no clear D. CDR1 and CDR2 (germline): LGHNA, YSLEER. This CDR3 spans 15 amino acids. Trimming took off 4 bases at V and 5 bases at J, with 17 bases between the two ends.

V and J are TRBV11-3 and TRBJ2-3; D remains ambiguous. Germline CDR1 SGHNT, CDR2 YENEEA. The CDR3 consists of 11 residues. Trimming cost V 6 bases and J 4 bases, with 5 bases left between them. CDR3 sequence: CASSSADTQYF. CDR3 bases: TGTGCCAGCAGTTCGGCAGATACGCAGTATTTT.

V usage is TRBV2 and J usage is TRBJ2-5; 13 bases line up with TRBD2. CDR1 and CDR2 (germline): SNHLY, FYNNEI. J gave up 5 bases and V 6 bases, and 6 bases lay outside the gene matches. This CDR3 is built from 15 residues. As DNA, the CDR3 is TGTGCCAGCAGCATGACTAGCGGGAGGTATGAGACCCAGTACTTC. It encodes CASSMTSGRYETQYF.

Here the CDR3 reads CASVGSPKAFF. Here the CDR3 DNA reads TGTGCCAGCGTTGGATCCCCGAAGGCTTTCTTT. This rearrangement joins TRBV28 to TRBJ1-1, with no clear D. V was pared by 8 bases and J by 11 bases, with 15 bases between. This CDR3 has 11 residues. The germline gives CDR1 MDHEN, CDR2 SYDVKM.

The chain carries TRBV19 and TRBJ1-3; perhaps TRBD1 as D (6 bases). V was shortened by 5 bases and J by 1 base, with 12 bases between the two germline ends. Germline V lookup: CDR1 LNHDA, CDR2 SQIVND (reference sequence). The CDR3 loop spans 15 amino acids. In DNA form, the CDR3 reads TGTGCCAGTAGTCAGGGGCCTTCTTCTGGAAACACCATATATTTT. This gives the protein CASSQGPSSGNTIYF. The full variable domain, in which reference TRBV19 and TRBJ1-3 provide the parts outside the CDR3, is DGGITQSPKYLFRKEGQNVTLSCEQNLNHDAMYWYRQDPGQGLRLIYYSQIVNDFQKGDIAEGYSVSREKKESFPLTVTSAQKNPTAFYLCASSQGPSSGNTIYFGEGSWLTVV.

The gene calls are TRBV23-1 and TRBJ1-5; D might be TRBD1 (6 bases). TRBV23-1 qualifies as an ORF whose function is uncertain. Trimming took off 6 bases at V and 2 bases at J, with 23 bases between the two ends. The CDR3 is 18 amino acids. This CDR3 is CASSPIRGQTKGNQPQHF. The CDR3 DNA reads TGCGCCAGCAGCCCTATCCGGGGGCAAACGAAAGGCAATCAGCCCCAGCATTTT.

The genes are TRBV7-2 and TRBJ2-7, with D perhaps TRBD2 (7 bases). The length of the CDR3 is 16 residues. Germline-derived CDR1 and CDR2 are SGHTA and FQGNSA. V was cut by 7 bases and J by 4 bases, with 23 bases left in between. CDR3 DNA: TGTGCCAGCACCTCAACCGGGGGGCGGACAATTTACGAGCAGTACTTC. As protein: CASTSTGGRTIYEQYF.

V usage is TRBV19 and J usage is TRBJ1-3; D call uncertain. CDR1 is LNHDA, CDR2 SQIVND, per germline (reference sequence). The CDR3 is made up of 17 amino acids. The V end lost 7 bases, the J end lost 0 bases, and 19 bases lay between the germline ends. CDR3 in DNA: TGTGCCAGTAATCGTGGTCTCCGGCAGAACTCTGGAAACACCATATATTTT. Amino acids: CASNRGLRQNSGNTIYF. The whole variable domain, remainder taken from reference TRBV19 and TRBJ1-3, is DGGITQSPKYLFRKEGQNVTLSCEQNLNHDAMYWYRQDPGQGLRLIYYSQIVNDFQKGDIAEGYSVSREKKESFPLTVTSAQKNPTAFYLCASNRGLRQNSGNTIYFGEGSWLTVV.

The chain joins TRBV2 to TRBJ2-6, with a possible D match to TRBD2 (6 bases). This CDR3 contains 18 residues. Trimming shortened V by 6 bases and J by 1 base, and 19 bases separated the two germline ends. Germline values: CDR1 SNHLY, CDR2 FYNNEI. DNA of the CDR3: TGTGCCAGCAGACCCCGGCGGGGACTGGGTTCTGGGGCCAACGTCCTGACTTTC. Residues: CASRPRRGLGSGANVLTF.